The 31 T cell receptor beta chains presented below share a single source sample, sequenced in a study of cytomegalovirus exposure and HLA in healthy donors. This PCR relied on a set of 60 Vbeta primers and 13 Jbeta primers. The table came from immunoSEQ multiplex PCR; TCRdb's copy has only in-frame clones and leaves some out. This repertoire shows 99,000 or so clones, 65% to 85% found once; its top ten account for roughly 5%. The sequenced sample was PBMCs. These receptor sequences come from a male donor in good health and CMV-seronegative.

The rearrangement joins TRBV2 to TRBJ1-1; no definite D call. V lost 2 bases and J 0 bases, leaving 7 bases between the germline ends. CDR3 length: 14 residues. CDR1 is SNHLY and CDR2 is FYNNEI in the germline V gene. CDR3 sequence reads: CASSEIALNTEAFF. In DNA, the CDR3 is TGTGCCAGCAGTGAAATAGCGCTGAACACTGAAGCTTTCTTT.

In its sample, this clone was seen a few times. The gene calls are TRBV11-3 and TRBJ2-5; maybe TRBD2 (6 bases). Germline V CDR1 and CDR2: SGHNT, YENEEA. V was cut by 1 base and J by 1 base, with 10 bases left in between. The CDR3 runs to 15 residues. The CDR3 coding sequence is TGTGCCAGCAGCTTAGGAACTAGCAGCCAAGAGACCCAGTACTTC. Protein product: CASSLGTSSQETQYF.

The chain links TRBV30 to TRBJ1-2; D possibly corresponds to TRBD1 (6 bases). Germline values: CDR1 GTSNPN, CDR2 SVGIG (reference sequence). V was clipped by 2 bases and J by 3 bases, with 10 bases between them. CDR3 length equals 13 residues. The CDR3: CAWSPGTHYGYTF. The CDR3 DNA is TGTGCCTGGAGTCCCGGGACACACTATGGCTACACCTTC.

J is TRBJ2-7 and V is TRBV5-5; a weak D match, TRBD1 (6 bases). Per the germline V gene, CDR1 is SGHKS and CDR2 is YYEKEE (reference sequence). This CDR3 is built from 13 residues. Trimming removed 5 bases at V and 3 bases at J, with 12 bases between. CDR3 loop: CASRKTGNYEQYF. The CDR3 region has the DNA TGTGCCAGCAGAAAGACAGGAAACTACGAGCAGTACTTC.

The CDR3 protein is CASSRDRDYTGELFF. CDR3 DNA sequence: TGTGCCAGCAGTCGGGACAGGGATTACACCGGGGAGCTGTTTTTT. The chain is built from TRBV2 and TRBJ2-2, with 9 nucleotides matching TRBD1. This CDR3 spans 15 amino acids. V lost 5 bases and J lost 3; bases outside the gene matches: 4. CDR1 and CDR2 from the germline V gene are SNHLY and FYNNEI.

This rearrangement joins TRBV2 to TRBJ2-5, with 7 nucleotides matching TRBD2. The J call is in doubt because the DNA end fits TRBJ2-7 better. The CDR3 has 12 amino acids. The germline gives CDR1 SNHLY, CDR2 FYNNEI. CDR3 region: CASGGSLYEQYF. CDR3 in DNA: TGTGCCAGCGGCGGGAGTCTCTACGAGCAGTACTTC.

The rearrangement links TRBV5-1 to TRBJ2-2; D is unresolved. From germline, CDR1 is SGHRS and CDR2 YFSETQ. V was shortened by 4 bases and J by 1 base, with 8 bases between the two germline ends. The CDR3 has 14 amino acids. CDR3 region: CASSDNRNTGELFF. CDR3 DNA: TGCGCCAGCAGCGACAACAGGAACACCGGGGAGCTGTTTTTT.

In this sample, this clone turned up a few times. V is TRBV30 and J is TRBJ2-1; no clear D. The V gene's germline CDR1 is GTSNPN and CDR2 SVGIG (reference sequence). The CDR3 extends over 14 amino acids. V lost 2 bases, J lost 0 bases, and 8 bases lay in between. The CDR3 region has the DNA TGTGCCTGGAGTTCTGGCCTCTCCTACAATGAGCAGTTCTTC. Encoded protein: CAWSSGLSYNEQFF.

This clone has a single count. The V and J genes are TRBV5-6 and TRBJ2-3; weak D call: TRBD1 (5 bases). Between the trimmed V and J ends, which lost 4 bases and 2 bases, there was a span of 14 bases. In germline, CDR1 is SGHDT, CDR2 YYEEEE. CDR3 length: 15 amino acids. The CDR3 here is CASSDGHYFTDTQYF. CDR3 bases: TGTGCCAGCAGCGATGGACACTATTTCACAGATACGCAGTATTTT.

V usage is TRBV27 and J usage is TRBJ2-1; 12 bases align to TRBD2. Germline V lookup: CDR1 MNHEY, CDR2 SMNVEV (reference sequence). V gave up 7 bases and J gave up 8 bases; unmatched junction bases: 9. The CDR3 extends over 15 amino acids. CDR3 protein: CASIQTSGRSYEQFF. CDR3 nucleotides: TGTGCCAGCATCCAGACTAGCGGGAGAAGCTATGAGCAGTTCTTC.

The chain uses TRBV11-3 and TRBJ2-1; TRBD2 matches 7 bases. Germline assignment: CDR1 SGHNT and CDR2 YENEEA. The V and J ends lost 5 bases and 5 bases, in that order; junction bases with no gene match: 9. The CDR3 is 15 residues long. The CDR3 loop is CASSPSLAGNNEQFF. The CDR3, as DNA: TGTGCCAGCAGCCCGTCCTTAGCGGGCAACAATGAGCAGTTCTTC.

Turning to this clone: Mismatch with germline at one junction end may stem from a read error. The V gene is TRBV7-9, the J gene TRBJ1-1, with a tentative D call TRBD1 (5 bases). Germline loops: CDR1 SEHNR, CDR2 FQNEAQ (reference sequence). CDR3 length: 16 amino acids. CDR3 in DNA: TGTTCCAGCAGCTTAGGGATGGGCAGGGCGAACACTGAAGCTTTCTTT. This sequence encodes CSSSLGMGRANTEAFF.

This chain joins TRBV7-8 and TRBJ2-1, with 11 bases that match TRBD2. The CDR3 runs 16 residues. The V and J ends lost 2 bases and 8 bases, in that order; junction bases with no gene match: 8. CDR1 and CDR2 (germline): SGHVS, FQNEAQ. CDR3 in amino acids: CASSLSGLAGRHEQFF. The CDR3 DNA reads TGTGCCAGCAGCTTAAGTGGACTAGCGGGCCGTCATGAGCAGTTCTTC.

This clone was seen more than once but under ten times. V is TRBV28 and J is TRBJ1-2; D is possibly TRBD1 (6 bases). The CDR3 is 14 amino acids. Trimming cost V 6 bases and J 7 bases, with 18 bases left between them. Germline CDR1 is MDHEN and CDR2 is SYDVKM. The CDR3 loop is CASRTSSGAGGYTF. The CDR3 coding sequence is TGTGCCAGCAGGACAAGCTCAGGGGCCGGTGGCTACACCTTC.

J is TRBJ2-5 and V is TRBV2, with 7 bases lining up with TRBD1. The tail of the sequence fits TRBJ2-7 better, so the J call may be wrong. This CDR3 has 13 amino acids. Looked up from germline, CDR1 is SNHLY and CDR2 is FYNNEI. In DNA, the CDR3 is TGTGCCAGCAGATGGGACAGTACCTACGAGCAGTACTTC. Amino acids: CASRWDSTYEQYF.

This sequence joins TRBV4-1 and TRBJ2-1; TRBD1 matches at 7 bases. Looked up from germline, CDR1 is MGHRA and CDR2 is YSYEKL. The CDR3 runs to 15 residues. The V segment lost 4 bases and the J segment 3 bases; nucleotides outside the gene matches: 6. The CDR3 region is CASSPRQGGYNEQFF. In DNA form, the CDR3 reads TGCGCCAGCAGCCCACGACAGGGCGGCTACAATGAGCAGTTCTTC.

The CDR3, as DNA: TGCGCCAGCAGCCTATTTGGAGGAACGGAGGCTTTCTTT. It codes for CASSLFGGTEAFF. V is TRBV5-1 and J is TRBJ1-1; D is unresolved. CDR1 and CDR2 from the germline V gene are SGHRS and YFSETQ. Trimming shortened V by 4 bases and J by 11 bases, and 18 bases separated the two germline ends. The CDR3 runs 13 residues.

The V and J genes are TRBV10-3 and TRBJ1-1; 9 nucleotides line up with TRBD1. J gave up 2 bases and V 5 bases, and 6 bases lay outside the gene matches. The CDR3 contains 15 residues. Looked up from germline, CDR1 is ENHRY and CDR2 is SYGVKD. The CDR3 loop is CAISSTTGGNTEAFF. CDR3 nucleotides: TGTGCCATCAGTAGCACTACAGGGGGCAACACTGAAGCTTTCTTT.

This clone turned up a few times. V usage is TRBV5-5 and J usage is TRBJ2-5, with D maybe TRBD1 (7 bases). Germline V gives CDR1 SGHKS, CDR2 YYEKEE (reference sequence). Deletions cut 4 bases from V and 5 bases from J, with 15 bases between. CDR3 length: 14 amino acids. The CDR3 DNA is TGTGCCAGCAGCGCAGGGGGGCTGTTGGAGACCCAGTACTTC. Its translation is CASSAGGLLETQYF. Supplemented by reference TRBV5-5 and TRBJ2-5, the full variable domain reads DAGVTQSPTHLIKTRGQQVTLRCSPISGHKSVSWYQQVLGQGPQFIFQYYEKEERGRGNFPDRFSARQFPNYSSELNVNALLLGDSALYLCASSAGGLLETQYFGPGTRLLVL.

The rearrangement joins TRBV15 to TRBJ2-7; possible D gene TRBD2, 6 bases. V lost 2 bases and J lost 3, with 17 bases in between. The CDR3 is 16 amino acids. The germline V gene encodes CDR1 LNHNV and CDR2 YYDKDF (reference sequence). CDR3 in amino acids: CATSRPGGSLVYEQYF. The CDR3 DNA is TGTGCCACCAGCAGACCCGGGGGTAGCCTAGTCTACGAGCAGTACTTC.

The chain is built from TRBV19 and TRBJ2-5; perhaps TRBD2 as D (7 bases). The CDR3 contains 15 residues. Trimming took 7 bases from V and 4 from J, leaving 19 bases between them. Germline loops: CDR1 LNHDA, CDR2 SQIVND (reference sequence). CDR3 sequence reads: CASNPQLGGPETQYF. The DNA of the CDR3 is TGTGCCAGTAACCCTCAGCTCGGGGGGCCAGAGACCCAGTACTTC.

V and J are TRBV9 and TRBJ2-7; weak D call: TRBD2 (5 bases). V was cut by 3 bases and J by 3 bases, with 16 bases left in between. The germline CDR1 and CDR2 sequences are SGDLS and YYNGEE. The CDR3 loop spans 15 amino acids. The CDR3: CASSAQDGRSYEQYF. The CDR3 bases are TGTGCCAGCAGCGCCCAGGATGGGAGAAGCTACGAGCAGTACTTC.

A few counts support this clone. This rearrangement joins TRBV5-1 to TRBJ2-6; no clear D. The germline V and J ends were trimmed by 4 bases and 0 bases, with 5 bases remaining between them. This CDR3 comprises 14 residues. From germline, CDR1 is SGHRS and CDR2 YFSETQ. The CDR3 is CASSAFSGANVLTF. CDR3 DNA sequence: TGCGCCAGCAGCGCGTTCTCTGGGGCCAACGTCCTGACTTTC. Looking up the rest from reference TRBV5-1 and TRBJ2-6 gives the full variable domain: KAGVTQTPRYLIKTRGQQVTLSCSPISGHRSVSWYQQTPGQGLQFLFEYFSETQRNKGNFPGRFSGRQFSNSRSEMNVSTLELGDSALYLCASSAFSGANVLTFGAGSRLTVL.

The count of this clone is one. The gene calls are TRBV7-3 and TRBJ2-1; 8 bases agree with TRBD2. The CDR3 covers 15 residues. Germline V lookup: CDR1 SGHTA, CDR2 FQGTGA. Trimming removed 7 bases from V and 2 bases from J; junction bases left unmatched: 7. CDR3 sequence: CASKRGAGAYNEQFF. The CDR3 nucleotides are TGTGCCAGCAAGCGAGGAGCGGGAGCCTACAATGAGCAGTTCTTC.

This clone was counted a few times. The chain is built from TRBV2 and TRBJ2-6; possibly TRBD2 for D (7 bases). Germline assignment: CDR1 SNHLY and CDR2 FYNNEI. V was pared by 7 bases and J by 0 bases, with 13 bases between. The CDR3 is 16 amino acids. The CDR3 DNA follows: TGTGCCAGCAATACGGGGGGCGACTCTGGGGCCAACGTCCTGACTTTC. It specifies CASNTGGDSGANVLTF.

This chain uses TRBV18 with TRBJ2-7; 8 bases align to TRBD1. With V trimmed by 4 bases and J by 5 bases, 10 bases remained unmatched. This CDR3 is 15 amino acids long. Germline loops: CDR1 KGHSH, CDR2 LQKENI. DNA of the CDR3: TGTGCCAGCTCACTAAGGACAGGGTCGCCCAACGAGCAGTACTTC. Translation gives CASSLRTGSPNEQYF. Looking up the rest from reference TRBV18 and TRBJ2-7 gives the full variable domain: NAGVMQNPRHLVRRRGQEARLRCSPMKGHSHVYWYRQLPEEGLKFMVYLQKENIIDESGMPKERFSAEFPKEGPSILRIQQVVRGDSAAYFCASSLRTGSPNEQYFGPGTRLTVT.

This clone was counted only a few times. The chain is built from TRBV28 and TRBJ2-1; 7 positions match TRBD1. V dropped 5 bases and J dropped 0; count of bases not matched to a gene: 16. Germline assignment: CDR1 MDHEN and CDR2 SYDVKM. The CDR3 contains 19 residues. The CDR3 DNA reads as TGTGCCAGCAGTGCACTCGCAGGGGGAGCGGCCAGCTCCTACAATGAGCAGTTCTTC. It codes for CASSALAGGAASSYNEQFF. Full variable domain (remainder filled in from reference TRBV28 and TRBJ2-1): DVKVTQSSRYLVKRTGEKVFLECVQDMDHENMFWYRQDPGLGLRLIYFSYDVKMKEKGDIPEGYSVSREKKERFSLILESASTNQTSMYLCASSALAGGAASSYNEQFFGPGTRLTVL.

The CDR3 DNA reads TGTGCCAGCACTTCCGGGACTAGCGGGATCCTAACTAGCACAGATACGCAGTATTTT. Translated: CASTSGTSGILTSTDTQYF. This chain connects TRBV9 to TRBJ2-3, with 13 bases identical to TRBD2. The V gene end was trimmed by 6 bases and the J gene end by 0 bases; junction bases not matched to a gene: 13. The CDR3 consists of 19 residues. The germline CDR1 and CDR2 sequences are SGDLS and YYNGEE.

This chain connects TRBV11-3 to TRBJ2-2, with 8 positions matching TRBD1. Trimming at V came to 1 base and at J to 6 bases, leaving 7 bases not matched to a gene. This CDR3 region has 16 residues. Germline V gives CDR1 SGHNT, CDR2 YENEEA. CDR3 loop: CASSLGYSGGAGELFF. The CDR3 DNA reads TGTGCCAGCAGCTTAGGATATTCAGGGGGCGCCGGGGAGCTGTTTTTT.

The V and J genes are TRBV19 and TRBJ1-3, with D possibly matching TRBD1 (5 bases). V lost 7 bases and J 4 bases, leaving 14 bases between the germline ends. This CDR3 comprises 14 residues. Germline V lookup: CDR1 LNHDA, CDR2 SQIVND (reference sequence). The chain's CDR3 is CASTRGGSGNTIYF. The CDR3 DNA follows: TGTGCCAGTACCCGCGGGGGTTCGGGAAACACCATATATTTT.

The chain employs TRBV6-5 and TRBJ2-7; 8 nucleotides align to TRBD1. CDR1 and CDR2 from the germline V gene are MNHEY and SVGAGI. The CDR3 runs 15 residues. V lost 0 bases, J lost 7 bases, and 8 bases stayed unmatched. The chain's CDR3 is CASSYSGQGSSEQYF. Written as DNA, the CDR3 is TGTGCCAGCAGTTACTCCGGACAGGGTAGTAGTGAGCAGTACTTC.